Listed below are T cell receptor beta chains from one sample, sequenced in a study of beta chain features in type 1 diabetes. The method was immunoSEQ multiplex PCR; TCRdb's version includes in-frame clones alone and lacks a portion of them. The sample lists over 120,000 clones, approximately 13% seen once, with roughly 1.4% in the top ten. The sequencing sample was made of central memory CD4+ T cells from blood. The receptors derive from a man aged 18 to 29 with type 1 diabetes. The CDR3 runs from the conserved cysteine through the conserved F or W. The order of the fields is D gene, clone size, J gene, V gene, CDR3 protein, CDR3 DNA. D genes are given only for firm matches. Some rows have no size entry. The others give once, few or many, or a class for an expanded clone.

NA,few,TRBJ1-4,TRBV18,CASSPVPGTNEKLFF,TGTGCCAGCTCACCGGTGCCGGGAACTAATGAAAAACTGTTTTTT
NA,few,TRBJ2-1,TRBV7-9,CASSLVAGEQFF,TGTGCCAGCAGCTTAGTCGCAGGGGAGCAGTTCTTC
TRBD1,few,TRBJ2-5,TRBV28,CATEGAEETQYF,TGTGCCACCGAGGGGGCGGAGGAGACCCAGTACTTC
NA,few,TRBJ2-3,TRBV7-3,CASSPGFSSTDTQYF,TGTGCCAGCAGCCCCGGGTTCTCTAGCACAGATACGCAGTATTTT
TRBD1,many,TRBJ2-7,TRBV28,CASSSGTEVYEQYF,TGTGCCAGCAGTTCCGGGACAGAAGTTTACGAGCAGTACTTC
NA,few,TRBJ1-1,TRBV18,CASSGLTAVEAFF,TGTGCCAGCTCAGGCTTGACAGCAGTTGAAGCTTTCTTT
NA,NA,TRBJ2-5,TRBV25-1,CASAPVGETQYF,TGTGCCAGCGCCCCGGTCGGGGAGACCCAGTACTTC
TRBD1,few,TRBJ2-5,TRBV29-1,CSARTGAETQYF,TGCAGCGCAAGGACAGGGGCAGAGACCCAGTACTTC
TRBD1,NA,TRBJ1-2,TRBV2,CASSPDRGLGYGYTF,TGTGCCAGCAGCCCCGACAGGGGGCTAGGCTATGGCTACACCTTC
NA,NA,TRBJ2-6,TRBV7-2,CASSPWSTGANVLTF,TGTGCCAGCTCACCCTGGAGTACCGGGGCCAACGTCCTGACTTTC